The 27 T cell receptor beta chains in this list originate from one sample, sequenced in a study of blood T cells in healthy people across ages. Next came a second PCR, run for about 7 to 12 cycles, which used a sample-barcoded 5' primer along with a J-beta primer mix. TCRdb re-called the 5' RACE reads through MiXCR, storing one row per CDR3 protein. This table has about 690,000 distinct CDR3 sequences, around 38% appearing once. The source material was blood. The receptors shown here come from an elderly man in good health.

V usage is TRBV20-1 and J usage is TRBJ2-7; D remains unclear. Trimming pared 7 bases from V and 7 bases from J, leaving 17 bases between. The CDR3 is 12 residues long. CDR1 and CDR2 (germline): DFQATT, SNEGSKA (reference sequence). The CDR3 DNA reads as TGCAGTGTGATGGAAAGTCGCGATGAGCAGTACTTC. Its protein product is CSVMESRDEQYF.

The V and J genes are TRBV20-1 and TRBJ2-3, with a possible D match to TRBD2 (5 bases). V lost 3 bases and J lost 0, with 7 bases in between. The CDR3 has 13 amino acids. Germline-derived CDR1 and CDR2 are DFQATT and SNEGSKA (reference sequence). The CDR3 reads CSARRASTDTQYF. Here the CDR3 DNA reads TGCAGTGCTAGGCGGGCGAGCACAGATACGCAGTATTTT.

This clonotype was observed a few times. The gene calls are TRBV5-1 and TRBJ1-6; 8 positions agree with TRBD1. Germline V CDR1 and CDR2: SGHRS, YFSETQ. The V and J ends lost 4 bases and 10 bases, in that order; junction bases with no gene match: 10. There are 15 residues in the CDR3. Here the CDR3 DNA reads TGCGCCAGCAGCGCCGGACAGGGAACCGGCTCACCCCTCCACTTT. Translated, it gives CASSAGQGTGSPLHF.

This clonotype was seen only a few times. The CDR3 bases are TGCAGTGTTAGCAGGGGACTCTCTGGGGCCAACGTCCTGACTTTC. Translation gives CSVSRGLSGANVLTF. The J gene is TRBJ2-6, the V gene TRBV20-1; D tentatively reads TRBD1 or TRBD2 (6 bases each). V dropped 7 bases and J dropped 0 bases, with 13 bases sitting between them. Germline V CDR1 and CDR2: DFQATT, SNEGSKA (reference sequence). This CDR3 is built from 15 residues.

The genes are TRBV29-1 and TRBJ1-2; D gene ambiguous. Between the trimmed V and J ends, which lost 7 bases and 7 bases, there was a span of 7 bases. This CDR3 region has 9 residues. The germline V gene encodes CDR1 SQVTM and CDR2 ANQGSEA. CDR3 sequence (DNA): TGCAGCGCCGCCCCTGGCTACACCTTC. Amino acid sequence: CSAAPGYTF.

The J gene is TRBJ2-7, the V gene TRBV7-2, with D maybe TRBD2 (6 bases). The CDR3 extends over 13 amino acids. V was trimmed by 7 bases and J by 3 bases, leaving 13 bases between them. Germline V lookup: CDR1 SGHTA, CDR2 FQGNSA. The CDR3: CASNKGGDYEQYF. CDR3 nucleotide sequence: TGTGCCAGCAATAAAGGAGGGGACTACGAGCAGTACTTC.

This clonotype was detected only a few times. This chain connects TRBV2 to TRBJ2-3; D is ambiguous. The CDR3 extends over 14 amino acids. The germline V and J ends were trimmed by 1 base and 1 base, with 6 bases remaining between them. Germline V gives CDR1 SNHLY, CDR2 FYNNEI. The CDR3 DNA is TGTGCCAGCAGTGAAGGGCCGGGCACAGATACGCAGTATTTT. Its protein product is CASSEGPGTDTQYF.

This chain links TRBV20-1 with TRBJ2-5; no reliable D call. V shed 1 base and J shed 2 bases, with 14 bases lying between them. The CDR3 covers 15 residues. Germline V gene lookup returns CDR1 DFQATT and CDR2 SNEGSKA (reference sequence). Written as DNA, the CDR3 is TGCAGTGCTAGAGGGGAAAAAGCCGATCAAGAGACCCAGTACTTC. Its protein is CSARGEKADQETQYF.

The CDR3 region is CASSLGGTSNQPQHF. CDR3 nucleotides: TGTGCCAGCAGCTTAGGTGGGACAAGCAATCAGCCCCAGCATTTT. The genes are TRBV7-9 and TRBJ1-5; a weak D match, TRBD1 (6 bases). The CDR3 is 15 amino acids. V lost 1 base and J 1 base, leaving 8 bases between the germline ends. Per germline, CDR1 SEHNR and CDR2 FQNEAQ (reference sequence).

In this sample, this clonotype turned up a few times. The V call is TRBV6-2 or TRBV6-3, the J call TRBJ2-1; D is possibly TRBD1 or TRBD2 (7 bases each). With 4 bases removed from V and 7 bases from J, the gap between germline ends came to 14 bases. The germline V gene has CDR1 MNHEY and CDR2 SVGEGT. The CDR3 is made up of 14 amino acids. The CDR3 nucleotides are TGTGCCAGCAGTTTTGGGAGGGGGCCAAATGAGCAGTTCTTC. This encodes CASSFGRGPNEQFF.

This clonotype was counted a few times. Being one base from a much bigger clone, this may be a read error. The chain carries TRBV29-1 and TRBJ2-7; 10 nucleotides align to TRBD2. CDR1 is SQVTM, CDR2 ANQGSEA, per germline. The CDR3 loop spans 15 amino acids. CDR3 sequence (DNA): TGCAGCGTTTCCGGACTAGCGGAGATCTCCTACGAGCGGTACTTC. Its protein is CSVSGLAEISYERYF.

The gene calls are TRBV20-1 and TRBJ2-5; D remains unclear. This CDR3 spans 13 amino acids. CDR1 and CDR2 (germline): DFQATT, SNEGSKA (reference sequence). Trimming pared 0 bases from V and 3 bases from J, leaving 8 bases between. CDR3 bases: TGCAGTGCTAGAGAGCCCCAAGAAGAGACCCAGTACTTC. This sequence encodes CSAREPQEETQYF.

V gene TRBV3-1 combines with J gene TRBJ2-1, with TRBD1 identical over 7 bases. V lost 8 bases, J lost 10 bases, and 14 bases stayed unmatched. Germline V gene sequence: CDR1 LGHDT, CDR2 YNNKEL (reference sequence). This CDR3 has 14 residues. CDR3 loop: CASQRTGRAYEQFF. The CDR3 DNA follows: TGTGCCAGCCAAAGGACAGGCAGAGCCTACGAGCAGTTCTTC.

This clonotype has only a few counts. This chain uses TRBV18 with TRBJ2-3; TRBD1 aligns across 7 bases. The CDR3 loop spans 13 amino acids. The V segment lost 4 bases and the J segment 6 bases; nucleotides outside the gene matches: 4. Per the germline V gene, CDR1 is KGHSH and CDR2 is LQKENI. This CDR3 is CASSQDRVDTQYF. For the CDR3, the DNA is TGTGCCAGCTCACAAGACAGGGTGGATACGCAGTATTTT.

CDR3: CASSPSEAGRTDTQYF. Here the CDR3 DNA reads TGTGCCAGCTCGCCTAGCGAGGCGGGGCGCACAGATACGCAGTATTTT. This sequence joins TRBV18 and TRBJ2-3; TRBD2 is a possible D gene (6 bases). Germline assignment: CDR1 KGHSH and CDR2 LQKENI. This CDR3 spans 16 amino acids. V was pared by 6 bases and J by 1 base, with 17 bases between.

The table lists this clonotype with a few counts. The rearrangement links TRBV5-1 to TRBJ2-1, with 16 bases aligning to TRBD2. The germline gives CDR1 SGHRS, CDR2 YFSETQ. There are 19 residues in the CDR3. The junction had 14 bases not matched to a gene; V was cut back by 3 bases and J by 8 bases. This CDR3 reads CASSSARGLAGGPNYEQFF. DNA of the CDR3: TGCGCCAGCAGCTCAGCAAGGGGACTAGCGGGAGGGCCGAACTATGAGCAGTTCTTC.

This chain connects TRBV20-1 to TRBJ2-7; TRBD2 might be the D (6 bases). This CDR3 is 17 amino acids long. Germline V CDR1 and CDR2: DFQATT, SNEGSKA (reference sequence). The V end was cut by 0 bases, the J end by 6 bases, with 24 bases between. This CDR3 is CSARDSGAGPGGREQYF. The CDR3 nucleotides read TGCAGTGCTAGAGATTCCGGGGCCGGTCCCGGAGGGCGCGAGCAGTACTTC.

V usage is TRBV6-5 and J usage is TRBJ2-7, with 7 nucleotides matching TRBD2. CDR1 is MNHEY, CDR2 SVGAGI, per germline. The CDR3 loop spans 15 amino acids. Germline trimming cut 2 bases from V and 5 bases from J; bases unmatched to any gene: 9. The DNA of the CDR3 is TGTGCCAGCAGTTACCGCGGGAGAGGAGGAAACGAGCAGTACTTC. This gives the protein CASSYRGRGGNEQYF.

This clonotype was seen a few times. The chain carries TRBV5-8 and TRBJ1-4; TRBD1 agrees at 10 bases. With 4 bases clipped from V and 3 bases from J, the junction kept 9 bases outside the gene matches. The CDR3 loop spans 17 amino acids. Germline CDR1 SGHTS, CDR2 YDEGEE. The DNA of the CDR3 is TGTGCCAGCAGCGGCGGACAGGGGGGTGTAGCTAATGAAAAACTGTTTTTT. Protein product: CASSGGQGGVANEKLFF.

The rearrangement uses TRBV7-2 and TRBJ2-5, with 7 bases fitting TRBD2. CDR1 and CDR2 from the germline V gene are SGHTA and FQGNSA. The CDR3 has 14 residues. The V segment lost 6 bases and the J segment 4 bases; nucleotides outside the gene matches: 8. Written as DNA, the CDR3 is TGTGCCAGCAGACCTACTAGCGACGGAGAGACCCAGTACTTC. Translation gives CASRPTSDGETQYF. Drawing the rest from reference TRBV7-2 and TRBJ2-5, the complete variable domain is GAGVSQSPSNKVTEKGKDVELRCDPISGHTALYWYRQSLGQGLEFLIYFQGNSAPDKSGLPSDRFSAERTGGSVSTLTIQRTQQEDSAVYLCASRPTSDGETQYFGPGTRLLVL.

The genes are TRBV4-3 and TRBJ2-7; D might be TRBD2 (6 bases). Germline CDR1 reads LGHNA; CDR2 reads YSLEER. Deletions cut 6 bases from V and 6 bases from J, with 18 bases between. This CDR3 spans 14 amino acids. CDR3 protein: CASSLTMGGREQYF. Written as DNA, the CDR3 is TGCGCCAGCAGTCTCACCATGGGGGGTCGCGAGCAGTACTTC.

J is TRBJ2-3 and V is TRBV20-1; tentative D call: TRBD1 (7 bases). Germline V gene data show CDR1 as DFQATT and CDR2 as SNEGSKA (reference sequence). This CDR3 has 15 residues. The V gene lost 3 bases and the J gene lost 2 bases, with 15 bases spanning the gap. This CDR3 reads CSASDAGQSTDTQYF. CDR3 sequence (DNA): TGCAGTGCTAGTGACGCGGGACAGTCCACAGATACGCAGTATTTT.

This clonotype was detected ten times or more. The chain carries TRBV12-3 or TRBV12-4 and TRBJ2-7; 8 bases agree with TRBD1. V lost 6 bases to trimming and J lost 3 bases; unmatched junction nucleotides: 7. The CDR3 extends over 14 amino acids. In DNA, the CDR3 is TGTGCCAGCAGACCCACAGGGGGAGGCTACGAGCAGTACTTC. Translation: CASRPTGGGYEQYF.

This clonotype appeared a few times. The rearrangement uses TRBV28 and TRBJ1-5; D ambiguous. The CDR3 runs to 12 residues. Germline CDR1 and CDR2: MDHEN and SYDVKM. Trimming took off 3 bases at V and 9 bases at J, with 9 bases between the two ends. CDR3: CASSFGSRPQHF. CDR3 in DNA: TGTGCCAGCAGTTTTGGGAGTCGGCCCCAGCATTTT.

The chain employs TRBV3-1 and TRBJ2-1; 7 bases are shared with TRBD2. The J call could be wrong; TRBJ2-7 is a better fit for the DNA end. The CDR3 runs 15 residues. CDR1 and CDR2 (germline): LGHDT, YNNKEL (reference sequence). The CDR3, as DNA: TGTGCCAGCAGAGCGCGGGGGAGCTCCTACAATGAGCAGTACTTC. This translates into CASRARGSSYNEQYF.

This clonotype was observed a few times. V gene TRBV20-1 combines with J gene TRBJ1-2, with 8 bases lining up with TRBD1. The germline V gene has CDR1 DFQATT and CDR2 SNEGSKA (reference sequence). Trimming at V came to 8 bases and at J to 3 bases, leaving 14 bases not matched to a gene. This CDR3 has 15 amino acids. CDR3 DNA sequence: TGCAGTCCCCGGACAGGGATCTCCTCCTACTATGGCTACACCTTC. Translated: CSPRTGISSYYGYTF.

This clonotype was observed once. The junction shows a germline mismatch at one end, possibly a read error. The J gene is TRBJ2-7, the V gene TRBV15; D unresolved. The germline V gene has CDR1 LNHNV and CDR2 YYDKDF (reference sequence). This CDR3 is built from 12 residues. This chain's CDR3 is CATGERVDEQYF. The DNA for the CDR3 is TGTGCCACCGGAGAGCGTGTAGACGAGCAGTACTTT.